The 4 T cell receptor beta chains below all came from one sample that was sequenced in a study of vaccination and CD4 T cells after COVID-19. As to treatment: approximately nine-day PBMC culture with coronavirus spike peptide pools or control peptides (ViraFEST assay). Collection of the unexposed donor's CD4+ T cells took place before the COVID-19 pandemic (2011-2018). Oncomine TCR Beta short-read sequencing was applied to DNA from cultured CD4+ T cells. One entry per CDR3 protein results from TCRdb running MiXCR on the PCR reads. The sample yields around 1,400 distinct CDR3 sequences, approximately 12% seen once. For these TCRs, the target antigens are not known. Sequenced input: CD4+ T cells from blood, cultured in vitro. The receptors stem from a human donor in good health.

This clonotype is termed large. The rearrangement joins TRBV6-2 or TRBV6-3 to TRBJ2-5, with 10 bases that match TRBD2. CDR3 size: 15 residues. V was clipped by 3 bases and J by 4 bases; unmatched bases: 5. Germline V lookup: CDR1 MNHEY, CDR2 SVGEGT. CDR3: CASSYWSGGGETQYF. CDR3 nucleotides: TGTGCCAGCAGTTATTGGAGCGGGGGGGGAGAGACCCAGTACTTC.

This clonotype has a handful of counts. V is TRBV6-4 and J is TRBJ2-1, with a possible D match to TRBD2 (6 bases). The germline gives CDR1 MRHNA, CDR2 SNTAGT. This CDR3 has 15 amino acids. V shed 4 bases and J shed 4 bases, with 14 bases lying between them. The DNA of the CDR3 is TGTGCCAGCAGTGCGGGAGTTTGGAATTACAATGAGCAGTTCTTC. The encoded protein is CASSAGVWNYNEQFF.

By frequency in the sample, this clonotype is medium-sized (0.01 to 0.1%). Here the CDR3 reads CASSPDTVYTEAFF. Here the CDR3 DNA reads TGCGCCAGCAGCCCGGATACTGTTTACACTGAAGCTTTCTTT. V is TRBV5-1 and J is TRBJ1-1; D unresolved. V dropped 4 bases and J dropped 3 bases, with 13 bases sitting between them. The CDR3 is made up of 14 amino acids. The V gene's germline CDR1 is SGHRS and CDR2 YFSETQ.

Concerning this clonotype itself: Given a much more abundant clone one base away, this may be a read error. The chain is built from TRBV7-3 and TRBJ2-1; tentative D call: TRBD2 (6 bases). The CDR3 loop spans 17 amino acids. CDR1 is SGHTA, CDR2 FQGTGA, per germline. CDR3 loop: CASSLGLWGSRNNDQFF. In DNA form, the CDR3 reads TGTGCCAGCAGCTTAGGACTATGGGGGTCGCGAAACAATGACCAGTTCTTC.